This T cell receptor beta chain was retrieved from a study of blood T cell repertoires in COVID-19. Looking at the study overall: Samples of COVID-19 (acute and convalescent) were obtained from the United States, Italy and Spain. In each case, the material was cDNA or gDNA derived from T cells, B-cell-depleted T cells, or PBMCs.

The CDR3 extends over 12 amino acids. Trimming took 3 bases from V and 5 from J, leaving 10 bases between them. Germline CDR1 reads SQVTM; CDR2 reads ANQGSEA. The authors' processing: Counts of nucleated cells, estimated from reference gene primer amplification, were obtained. Repertoires were generated with immunoSEQ multiplex PCR, while TCRdb's copy carries only in-frame clones and drops some. The V and J calls and the clone size are those of that table, but D and trimming were determined from the DNA. The table includes 100,000 or so clones, 84% detected once. The gene calls are TRBV29-1 and TRBJ2-5; possible D gene TRBD1, 5 bases. The source of this sequence is an older man with active or convalescent COVID-19. Input material: peripheral blood. CDR3 nucleotide sequence: TGCAGCGTTGAGGGGCTCGGTGAGACCCAGTACTTC. Translating gives CSVEGLGETQYF.